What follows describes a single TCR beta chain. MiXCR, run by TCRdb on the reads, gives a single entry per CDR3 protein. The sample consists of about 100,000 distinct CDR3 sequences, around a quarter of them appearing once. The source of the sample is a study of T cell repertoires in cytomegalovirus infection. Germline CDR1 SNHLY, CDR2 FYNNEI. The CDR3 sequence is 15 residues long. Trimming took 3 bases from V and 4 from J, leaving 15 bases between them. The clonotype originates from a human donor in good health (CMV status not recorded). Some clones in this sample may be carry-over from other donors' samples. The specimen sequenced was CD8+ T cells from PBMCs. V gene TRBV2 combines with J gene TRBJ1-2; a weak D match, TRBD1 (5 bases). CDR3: CASSDPGIGGYGYTF. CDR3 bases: TGTGCCAGCAGTGATCCGGGGATCGGGGGCTATGGCTACACCTTC.